This TCR beta chain is drawn from a study of tumor and adjacent non-tumor tissue in lung cancer (dated by TCRdb to the late 2010s). For context, the study as a whole: Patients with adenocarcinoma (approximately twelve), squamous cell carcinoma (2) and small cell lung cancer (1) were included in the cohort. For each patient, one tumor sample and one normal lung sample were taken, giving approximately 33 paired specimens that underwent TCRbeta CDR3 sequencing. The study compared bulk TCRbeta repertoires between lung tumor tissue and matched distant non-tumor lung tissue from 15 or so lung cancer patients. Sequencing generated a total of roughly 130 million productive TCRbeta reads, averaging roughly 4.2 million reads per sample. Among the approximately 15 patients, ages ranged from about 31 to 76 years, some ten were men and 5 were women, and disease was TNM stage I to III.

The research as a whole found: Tumor tissue showed significantly greater TCR diversity (inverse Simpson) than normal lung tissue (around 450 vs 150, P = 0.0075, Mann-Whitney U test). The sequencing platform is not named in the methods, and unique molecular identifiers are not mentioned. Significantly higher TCR diversity was found in younger patients, and higher tumor TCR diversity was associated with shorter overall and disease-free survival. Peripheral blood was not sequenced, so blood TCRbeta repertoires in these lung cancer patients were not examined. The top 100 clones made up a significantly larger cumulative share of the repertoire in normal lung than in tumor tissue. The cohort had only about 16 patients, and the authors noted that larger samples and more detailed clinical data are needed.

CDR1 and CDR2 (SQVTM, ANQGSEA) derive from the germline V gene. Inclusive of the bounding cysteine and phenylalanine, the CDR3 is 13 residues long. Just CDR3 DNA is preserved here, 39 bases in frame from base 1. Library preparation used multiplex PCR. The instrument given in TCRdb is Illumina HiSeq 2500. TCRbeta libraries were constructed through three rounds of nested PCR with primers (Table S4) according to protocols modified from ARM-PCR. PCR products of 200-500 bp were gel-excised and purified with the QIAquick gel extraction kit before sequencing. The authors' pipeline ran thus. Reads were cleaned using Trimmomatic, were merged into complete CDR3 sequences using FLASH, and were assigned to V(D)J germline segments using MiTCR. Clonal diversity was computed as the inverse Simpson's index with VDJtools. In-frame sequences without a premature stop codon were defined as productive reads. Through fastp at Q25 and MiXCR, TCRdb rebuilt clones from the public reads, retaining in-frame beta chains. Each CDR3 protein appears once, grouped with its most common genes and DNA. These V and J calls originate from TCRdb's pipeline instead of the authors' own analysis. This sample is represented by 100,000 or so distinct CDR3 sequences; about 60% of them were singletons. The ten largest make up roughly 19% of the sample.

Bulk unsorted tissue served as the source for RNA extraction, and RNA quality was assessed using a NanoDrop ND-1000 and an Agilent 2100. For the normal lung samples, distant non-tumor tissue was collected more than 3 cm away from the tumor edge. All donors had newly diagnosed lung cancer, had not received prior chemotherapy, and were admitted for thoracic surgery in China between August and November 2014. Anyone who had undergone radiotherapy or chemotherapy before, or who had another cancer at the same time, was left out of the study. Surgical tissue pieces of about 1-2.3 cm3 were preserved in RNAlater solution and were kept at -80 degrees C until use. Turning to this clonotype: Its antigen is unknown. Sequence at one end of the junction differs from germline and may be a read error.

This chain is built from TRBV29-1 and TRBJ2-7; a tentative D call is TRBD2 (5 bases match). What was sequenced was distant non-tumor lung tissue. The sequence came from a man aged 25-45 years with non-small cell lung cancer. The DNA reads TGCATCGTTGAAGGCGGGTCGTTACTCGAGCAGTACTTC. Its coded protein is CIVEGGSLLEQYF.